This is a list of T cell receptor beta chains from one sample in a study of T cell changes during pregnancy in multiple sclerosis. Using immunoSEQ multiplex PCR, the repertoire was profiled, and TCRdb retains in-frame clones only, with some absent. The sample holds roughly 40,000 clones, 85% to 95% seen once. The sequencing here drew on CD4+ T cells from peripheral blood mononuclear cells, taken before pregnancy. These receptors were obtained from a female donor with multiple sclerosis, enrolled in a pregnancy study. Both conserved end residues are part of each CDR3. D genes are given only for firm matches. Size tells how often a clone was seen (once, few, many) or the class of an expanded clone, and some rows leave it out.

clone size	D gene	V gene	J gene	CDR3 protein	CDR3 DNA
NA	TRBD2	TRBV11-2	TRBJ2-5	CASSLYASGSLLETQYF	TGTGCCAGCAGCTTGTACGCTAGCGGGAGCTTGCTAGAGACCCAGTACTTC
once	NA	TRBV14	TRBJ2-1	CASSHLSGEQFF	TGTGCCAGCAGCCACCTATCGGGGGAGCAGTTCTTC
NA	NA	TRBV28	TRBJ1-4	CASRQSRKLEKLFF	TGTGCCAGCAGACAGAGTAGGAAACTCGAAAAACTGTTTTTT
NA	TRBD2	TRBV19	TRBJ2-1	CASSRTLSETSGRNNEQFF	TGTGCCAGTAGTAGGACCCTTTCGGAAACTAGCGGGAGGAACAATGAGCAGTTCTTC
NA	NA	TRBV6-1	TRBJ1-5	CASSEAVVGYQPQHF	TGTGCCAGCAGTGAAGCCGTAGTCGGTTATCAGCCCCAGCATTTT
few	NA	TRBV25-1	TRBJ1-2	CASMRAGYGYTF	TGTGCCAGCATGAGGGCCGGGTACGGCTACACCTTC
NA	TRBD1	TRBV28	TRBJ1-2	CASTKGALNYGYTF	TGTGCCAGCACCAAGGGGGCTTTGAACTATGGCTACACCTTC
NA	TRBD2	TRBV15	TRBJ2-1	CATSDISGRPYNEQFF	TGTGCCACCAGCGACATTAGCGGGAGACCGTACAATGAGCAGTTCTTC
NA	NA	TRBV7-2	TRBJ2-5	CASTQGQETQYF	TGTGCCAGCACGCAGGGGCAAGAGACCCAGTACTTC
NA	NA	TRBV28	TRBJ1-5	CASSLALMGFGSNQPQHF	TGTGCCAGCAGTTTAGCCTTAATGGGTTTCGGGAGCAATCAGCCCCAGCATTTT
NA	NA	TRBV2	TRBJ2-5	CASTFPSSEETQYF	TGTGCCAGCACCTTCCCGTCTAGCGAAGAGACCCAGTACTTC
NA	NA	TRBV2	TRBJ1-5	CASQGSNQPQHF	TGTGCCAGCCAGGGGAGCAATCAGCCCCAGCATTTT
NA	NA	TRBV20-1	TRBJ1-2	CSAWERNGYTF	TGCAGTGCCTGGGAGAGGAATGGCTACACCTTC
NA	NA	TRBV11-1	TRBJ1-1	CASSLRVNTEAFF	TGTGCCAGCAGCTTAAGAGTGAACACTGAAGCTTTCTTT
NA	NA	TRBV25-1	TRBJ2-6	CASSDSTVSGANVLTF	TGTGCCAGCAGTGACTCGACAGTCTCTGGGGCCAACGTCCTGACTTTC
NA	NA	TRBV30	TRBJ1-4	CAWSGAGRLFF	TGTGCCTGGAGTGGGGCAGGGAGGCTGTTTTTT
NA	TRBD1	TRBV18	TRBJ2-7	CASSPRQGLSYEQYF	TGTGCCAGCTCACCGCGACAGGGGTTATCCTACGAGCAGTACTTC
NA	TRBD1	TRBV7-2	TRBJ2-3	CASSAGQGHTDTQYF	TGTGCCAGCAGCGCCGGACAGGGTCACACAGATACGCAGTATTTT
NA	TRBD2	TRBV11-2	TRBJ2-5	CASSPTTGGAQETQYF	TGTGCCAGCAGCCCAACAACGGGGGGGGCACAAGAGACCCAGTACTTC
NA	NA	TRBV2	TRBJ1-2	CASSYRVADYGYTF	TGTGCCAGCAGTTACAGGGTAGCTGACTATGGCTACACCTTC